This entry lists 31 T cell receptor beta chains sequenced from one sample in a study of OX40 agonist ivuxolimab in advanced cancers. Generated by immunoSEQ multiplex PCR, the TCRdb table keeps only in-frame clones and is missing some. The table records about 61,000 clones, under 85% of them present only once. Material: CD4+ or CD8+ T cells sorted from blood, obtained in a trial of the OX40 agonist ivuxolimab. These receptors all stem from an adult with an advanced solid tumor such as melanoma, head and neck, liver or kidney cancer.

The gene calls are TRBV11-3 and TRBJ1-1, with 10 bases matching TRBD1. Germline assignment: CDR1 SGHNT and CDR2 YENEEA. Trimming cost V 5 bases and J 6 bases; bases outside gene matches: 6. CDR3 length: 14 amino acids. The CDR3 reads CASSADRGRAEAFF. Here the CDR3 DNA reads TGTGCCAGCAGCGCCGACAGGGGGCGAGCTGAAGCTTTCTTT.

This chain joins TRBV7-3 and TRBJ2-3, with TRBD1 as a possible D gene (5 bases). The CDR3 is 15 amino acids. V lost 5 bases, J lost 4 bases, and 16 bases lay in between. The germline gives CDR1 SGHTA, CDR2 FQGTGA. For the CDR3, the DNA is TGTGCCAGCAGCAGCCAGGGTTATCGGTCAGATACGCAGTATTTT. Encoded protein: CASSSQGYRSDTQYF. Full variable domain (outside the CDR3, taken from reference TRBV7-3 and TRBJ2-3): GAGVSQTPSNKVTEKGKYVELRCDPISGHTALYWYRQSLGQGPEFLIYFQGTGAADDSGLPNDRFFAVRPEGSVSTLKIQRTERGDSAVYLCASSSQGYRSDTQYFGPGTRLTVL.

The CDR3 reads CAWSVSRGNTIYF. The DNA of the CDR3 is TGTGCCTGGAGTGTCTCGAGGGGCAACACCATATATTTT. The chain carries TRBV30 and TRBJ1-3; a weak D match, TRBD1 (5 bases). The CDR3 extends over 13 amino acids. V was pared by 0 bases and J by 7 bases, with 10 bases between. Germline lookup yields CDR1 GTSNPN and CDR2 SVGIG (reference sequence).

The chain links TRBV19 to TRBJ2-7, with 7 positions matching TRBD1. Germline trimming cut 6 bases from V and 1 base from J; bases unmatched to any gene: 6. The CDR3 loop spans 14 amino acids. Germline V lookup: CDR1 LNHDA, CDR2 SQIVND (reference sequence). CDR3 in DNA: TGTGCCAGTAGCCGGGACAGACTATCCTACGAGCAGTACTTC. It translates to CASSRDRLSYEQYF.

This chain joins TRBV7-2 and TRBJ1-4, with 11 bases matching TRBD1. J lost 6 bases, V lost 6 bases, and 3 bases had no gene match. The germline V gene encodes CDR1 SGHTA and CDR2 FQGNSA. The CDR3 runs 14 residues. CDR3 amino acids: CASRQDRGHEKLFF. The CDR3 DNA sequence: TGTGCCAGCAGACAGGACAGGGGGCATGAAAAACTGTTTTTT.

V and J are TRBV19 and TRBJ1-1, with 9 bases that match TRBD1. Losses at the gene ends were 4 bases for V and 0 bases for J; bases not matched to a gene: 9. Germline V gene lookup returns CDR1 LNHDA and CDR2 SQIVND (reference sequence). This CDR3 has 17 residues. CDR3 residues: CASSKTPGQGMNTEAFF. CDR3 nucleotide sequence: TGTGCCAGTAGTAAAACGCCGGGACAGGGTATGAACACTGAAGCTTTCTTT.

The chain couples TRBV27 to TRBJ2-2; no firm D call. Germline CDR1 MNHEY, CDR2 SMNVEV (reference sequence). The length of the CDR3 is 13 residues. V lost 2 bases to trimming and J lost 7 bases, with 8 bases between them. The CDR3 region is CASSLVWGGELFF. In DNA form, the CDR3 reads TGTGCCAGCAGTTTAGTTTGGGGCGGGGAGCTGTTTTTT.

The chain couples TRBV19 to TRBJ2-2; 8 bases line up with TRBD2. Germline assignment: CDR1 LNHDA and CDR2 SQIVND (reference sequence). This CDR3 is built from 16 residues. With 4 bases clipped from V and 6 bases from J, the junction kept 10 bases outside the gene matches. The CDR3 region is CASSRQPGGRPGELFF. For the CDR3, the DNA is TGTGCCAGTAGTAGACAACCGGGGGGGCGGCCCGGGGAGCTGTTTTTT.

This clone was detected once. The chain couples TRBV4-2 to TRBJ2-7; D is perhaps TRBD1 (6 bases). The CDR3 runs 13 residues. Germline CDR1 reads LGHNA; CDR2 reads YNFKEQ. V lost 4 bases and J lost 3, with 10 bases in between. CDR3 protein: CASSRAQGYEQYF. The DNA for the CDR3 is TGTGCCAGCAGCCGCGCACAGGGCTACGAGCAGTACTTC.

This clone was picked up one time. J is TRBJ1-2 and V is TRBV27; possible D gene TRBD1, 5 bases. This CDR3 has 16 residues. Germline CDR1 MNHEY, CDR2 SMNVEV (reference sequence). Trimming removed 2 bases at V and 5 bases at J, with 18 bases between. CDR3 in amino acids: CASSLVPRGLLYGYTF. As DNA, the CDR3 is TGTGCCAGCAGTTTAGTCCCCCGGGGCCTGTTATATGGCTACACCTTC.

This chain joins TRBV7-2 and TRBJ1-6, with D hard to call. The germline V gene has CDR1 SGHTA and CDR2 FQGNSA. The CDR3 extends over 13 amino acids. The V and J ends lost 1 base and 7 bases respectively, with 5 bases between them. The DNA for the CDR3 is TGTGCCAGCAGCTTAGACCCGAATTCACCCCTCCACTTT. This gives the protein CASSLDPNSPLHF. Full variable domain (outside the CDR3, taken from reference TRBV7-2 and TRBJ1-6): GAGVSQSPSNKVTEKGKDVELRCDPISGHTALYWYRQSLGQGLEFLIYFQGNSAPDKSGLPSDRFSAERTGGSVSTLTIQRTQQEDSAVYLCASSLDPNSPLHFGNGTRLTVT.

This clone showed up just a few times. The CDR3 is CASSQEDIQGDTYEQYF. CDR3 coding DNA: TGCGCCAGCAGCCAAGAAGACATACAGGGAGACACCTACGAGCAGTACTTC. V is TRBV4-1 and J is TRBJ2-7; D perhaps matches TRBD1 (6 bases). Trimming removed 0 bases at V and 2 bases at J, with 17 bases between. Germline V gives CDR1 MGHRA, CDR2 YSYEKL. This CDR3 comprises 17 residues.

The sample holds a few counts of this clone. This chain uses TRBV29-1 with TRBJ2-7; 7 positions agree with TRBD1. This CDR3 has 17 amino acids. Germline V gene data show CDR1 as SQVTM and CDR2 as ANQGSEA. Trimming took 0 bases from V and 6 from J; bases not matched to a gene: 17. The CDR3 nucleotides are TGCAGCGTTGAAGACCCCCGGGGACAGTATCGTTCCGGCGAGCAGTACTTC. This encodes CSVEDPRGQYRSGEQYF.

V usage is TRBV19 and J usage is TRBJ2-1, with 9 bases fitting TRBD1. Germline values: CDR1 LNHDA, CDR2 SQIVND (reference sequence). V lost 8 bases and J lost 3; bases outside the gene matches: 14. The CDR3 has 17 residues. This chain's CDR3 is CASSLGTGGGLYNEQFF. The CDR3, as DNA: TGTGCCAGTTCCCTGGGCACAGGGGGCGGACTCTACAATGAGCAGTTCTTC.

The count of this clone is one. The J gene is TRBJ1-3, the V gene TRBV28; the D is unclear. CDR1 and CDR2 (germline): MDHEN, SYDVKM. Trimming pared 1 base from V and 2 bases from J, leaving 0 bases between. The CDR3 covers 12 residues. The DNA of the CDR3 is TGTGCCAGCAGTTTATCTGGAAACACCATATATTTT. Its protein product is CASSLSGNTIYF.

The CDR3 here is CASSAGYTGELFF. The CDR3 bases are TGTGCCAGCAGCGCAGGGTACACCGGGGAGCTGTTTTTT. The chain couples TRBV7-6 to TRBJ2-2; a weak D match, TRBD1 (5 bases). V dropped 5 bases and J dropped 3 bases, with 7 bases sitting between them. Germline CDR1 is SGHVS and CDR2 is FNYEAQ. There are 13 residues in the CDR3.

The V and J genes are TRBV30 and TRBJ1-2, with TRBD1 as a possible D gene (5 bases). The CDR3 is 16 amino acids. Germline assignment: CDR1 GTSNPN and CDR2 SVGIG (reference sequence). Trimming stripped 4 bases from V and 2 bases from J, with 20 bases between. The CDR3 reads CAWILRYRGKNYGYTF. The CDR3 DNA follows: TGTGCCTGGATATTAAGATACCGGGGGAAGAACTATGGCTACACCTTC.

The chain links TRBV29-1 to TRBJ2-2; the D call may be TRBD1 or TRBD2 (5 bases each). With 5 bases removed from V and 6 bases from J, the gap between germline ends came to 13 bases. Germline CDR1 is SQVTM and CDR2 is ANQGSEA. This CDR3 is built from 13 residues. The CDR3, as DNA: TGCAGCGTTCTTTCTGTGGGGGCCGGGGAGCTGTTTTTT. Its translation is CSVLSVGAGELFF.

The chain employs TRBV2 and TRBJ1-5; a weak D match, TRBD1 (6 bases). Germline values: CDR1 SNHLY, CDR2 FYNNEI. The CDR3 extends over 13 amino acids. V dropped 7 bases and J dropped 5 bases, with 12 bases sitting between them. This CDR3 reads CASKEGGYQPQHF. The CDR3 nucleotides read TGTGCCAGCAAGGAGGGGGGGTATCAGCCCCAGCATTTT. Variable domain in full (rest from reference TRBV2 and TRBJ1-5): EPEVTQTPSHQVTQMGQEVILRCVPISNHLYFYWYRQILGQKVEFLVSFYNNEISEKSEIFDDQFSVERPDGSNFTLKIRSTKLEDSAMYFCASKEGGYQPQHFGDGTRLSIL.

CDR3: CASSQDRGIAYGYTF. The CDR3 DNA follows: TGTGCCAGCAGCCAAGACAGGGGAATAGCCTATGGCTACACCTTC. The genes are TRBV4-2 and TRBJ1-2; maybe TRBD1 (6 bases). The V and J ends lost 0 bases and 4 bases respectively, with 12 bases between them. The CDR3 runs to 15 residues. CDR1 is LGHNA and CDR2 is YNFKEQ in the germline V gene.

This clone was counted once. The J gene is TRBJ1-2, the V gene TRBV6-5; 8 bases match TRBD1. CDR3 size: 15 residues. The V gene end was trimmed by 0 bases and the J gene end by 4 bases; junction bases not matched to a gene: 4. CDR1 MNHEY and CDR2 SVGAGI come from the germline V gene. The CDR3 sequence: CASSYSYRGGYGYTF. DNA of the CDR3: TGTGCCAGCAGTTACTCTTACAGGGGGGGCTATGGCTACACCTTC.

The rearrangement links TRBV19 to TRBJ2-3; 7 positions match TRBD1. CDR1 LNHDA and CDR2 SQIVND come from the germline V gene (reference sequence). This CDR3 is 14 amino acids long. The J segment lost 5 bases and the V segment lost 1 base, leaving 3 bases of the junction unmatched. The CDR3 nucleotides read TGTGCCAGTAGTATAGGGGCAGGGGGAGATACGCAGTATTTT. Encoded protein: CASSIGAGGDTQYF.

This chain uses TRBV6-6 with TRBJ1-6, with D perhaps matching TRBD1 (5 bases). Germline CDR1 and CDR2: MNHNY and SVGAGI (reference sequence). The CDR3 is 14 amino acids. The V end lost 4 bases, the J end lost 10 bases, and 14 bases lay between the germline ends. Here the CDR3 reads CASSSGDGGSPLHF. CDR3 nucleotides: TGTGCCAGCAGTTCCGGGGATGGGGGGTCACCCCTCCACTTT.

This chain uses TRBV19 with TRBJ1-2, with D unclear. The germline CDR1 and CDR2 sequences are LNHDA and SQIVND (reference sequence). This CDR3 has 13 amino acids. V was pared by 3 bases and J by 4 bases, with 9 bases between. This CDR3 is CASSIGRIYGYTF. The CDR3, as DNA: TGTGCCAGTAGTATCGGCCGCATCTATGGCTACACCTTC.

This rearrangement joins TRBV19 to TRBJ2-5, with TRBD2 as a possible D gene (7 bases). The CDR3 sequence is 15 residues long. The germline V gene has CDR1 LNHDA and CDR2 SQIVND (reference sequence). Trimming removed 3 bases from V and 2 bases from J, with 13 bases in between. The CDR3 here is CASSMAGATQETQYF. CDR3 DNA: TGTGCCAGTAGTATGGCGGGGGCGACGCAAGAGACCCAGTACTTC.

This chain joins TRBV2 and TRBJ1-6, with 7 bases lining up with TRBD1. V was pared by 5 bases and J by 9 bases, with 1 base of the junction left unmatched. CDR3 length: 12 amino acids. Germline CDR1 is SNHLY and CDR2 is FYNNEI. The CDR3 spells CASSSGGSPLHF. The CDR3 DNA follows: TGTGCCAGCAGTTCAGGGGGTTCACCCCTCCACTTT.

The rearrangement joins TRBV4-1 to TRBJ2-3; D gene unclear. Germline CDR1 reads MGHRA; CDR2 reads YSYEKL. This CDR3 has 12 amino acids. Trimming removed 3 bases from V and 6 bases from J, with 7 bases in between. The CDR3 DNA follows: TGCGCCAGCAGCCATTTGTCTGATACGCAGTATTTT. It translates to CASSHLSDTQYF.

The V call is TRBV7-9, the J call TRBJ2-1; a possible D gene is TRBD2 (7 bases). Looked up from germline, CDR1 is SEHNR and CDR2 is FQNEAQ (reference sequence). This CDR3 region has 16 residues. The germline V and J ends were trimmed by 5 bases and 6 bases, with 20 bases remaining between them. In nucleotides, the CDR3 is TGTGCCAGCAGCCCCCTAGGGGGGGGTATGTTCAATGAGCAGTTCTTC. This gives the protein CASSPLGGGMFNEQFF.

The V gene is TRBV19, the J gene TRBJ2-5; D may be TRBD1 (5 bases). This CDR3 is 15 amino acids long. Germline CDR1 is LNHDA and CDR2 is SQIVND (reference sequence). V was clipped by 3 bases and J by 5 bases, with 16 bases between them. Written as DNA, the CDR3 is TGTGCCAGTAGTATTACAGGCAGCCCATATGAGACCCAGTACTTC. It codes for CASSITGSPYETQYF.

The chain combines TRBV29-1 with TRBJ1-5; TRBD1 agrees at 7 bases. Trimming removed 4 bases from V and 7 bases from J; junction bases left unmatched: 7. CDR3 size: 13 residues. The germline gives CDR1 SQVTM, CDR2 ANQGSEA. CDR3 residues: CSVGGTEYQPQHF. The CDR3 coding sequence is TGCAGCGTTGGAGGGACAGAGTACCAGCCCCAGCATTTT.

The CDR3 nucleotides read TGTGCCAGCAGCTTAGATGTACAGGGCATACGGTACTTC. This gives the protein CASSLDVQGIRYF. The chain joins TRBV11-2 to TRBJ2-4, with TRBD1 as a possible D gene (6 bases). Trimming left V 0 bases short and J 15 bases short, with 15 bases between. CDR3 size: 13 residues. Germline V lookup: CDR1 SGHAT, CDR2 FQNNGV.